This entry lists 31 T cell receptor beta chains sequenced from one sample in a study of CD8 T cells in ankylosing spondylitis. Each CDR3 protein gets one entry after TCRdb re-called the 5' RACE reads with MiXCR. The profile shows approximately 200,000 distinct CDR3 sequences, 13% of them singletons. The sequenced material came from blood, either unsorted or a sorted T cell fraction (not recorded which). Receptor source: a male donor with ankylosing spondylitis or in good health (not recorded which).

This clonotype was counted many times. This chain links TRBV5-1 with TRBJ2-7; D is possibly TRBD1 (5 bases). This CDR3 is 14 amino acids long. Germline values: CDR1 SGHRS, CDR2 YFSETQ. Trimming cost V 4 bases and J 1 base, with 12 bases left between them. As DNA, the CDR3 is TGCGCCAGCAGCGACAGTGGGGTTTCCTACGAGCAGTACTTC. Its translation: CASSDSGVSYEQYF.

This clonotype was counted ten times or more. The chain joins TRBV28 to TRBJ1-5; a weak D match, TRBD1 (6 bases). Germline CDR1 MDHEN, CDR2 SYDVKM. There are 14 residues in the CDR3. The ends were cut back, 3 bases at V and 7 bases at J, with 13 bases in the middle. Here the CDR3 reads CASSLGGAGQPQHF. For the CDR3, the DNA is TGTGCCAGCAGTTTGGGGGGGGCCGGGCAGCCCCAGCATTTT.

A few counts support this clonotype. This chain uses TRBV6-2 or TRBV6-3 with TRBJ2-2; D is uncertain. Looked up from germline, CDR1 is MNHEY and CDR2 is SVGEGT. CDR3 length: 20 residues. Trimming took 7 bases from V and 2 from J, leaving 29 bases between them. CDR3 protein: CASIKPTFGRLILNTGELFF. DNA for the CDR3: TGTGCCAGCATCAAACCCACCTTCGGACGTTTGATACTAAACACCGGGGAGCTGTTTTTT.

This clonotype was found a few times. The rearrangement uses TRBV12-3 or TRBV12-4 and TRBJ1-1; maybe TRBD1 (5 bases). This CDR3 has 13 amino acids. V was shortened by 5 bases and J by 7 bases, with 14 bases between the two germline ends. The CDR3 protein is CASSTGRGVEAFF. The DNA of the CDR3 is TGTGCCAGCAGTACCGGCCGAGGGGTTGAAGCTTTCTTT.

This clonotype was seen repeatedly, ten times or more. The chain combines TRBV29-1 with TRBJ2-1; D might be TRBD1 (6 bases). CDR3 length: 13 residues. The germline gives CDR1 SQVTM, CDR2 ANQGSEA. The ends were cut back, 6 bases at V and 4 bases at J, with 13 bases in the middle. CDR3 amino acids: CSVPGHLYNEQFF. The CDR3 DNA is TGCAGCGTCCCGGGACACCTATACAATGAGCAGTTCTTC.

Ten or more counts support this clonotype. The chain carries TRBV24-1 and TRBJ1-5; D remains ambiguous. The CDR3 is 18 residues long. Germline V CDR1 and CDR2: KGHDR, SFDVKD. Trimming cost V 0 bases and J 0 bases, with 14 bases left between them. Written as DNA, the CDR3 is TGTGCCACCAGTGATTTGGACATACGAAACCATAGCAATCAGCCCCAGCATTTT. Translating gives CATSDLDIRNHSNQPQHF.

This chain uses TRBV4-1 with TRBJ2-2; 10 nucleotides match TRBD2. V shed 1 base and J 3 bases; nucleotides not matched to a gene: 5. CDR1 MGHRA and CDR2 YSYEKL come from the germline V gene. The CDR3 has 17 amino acids. CDR3 DNA sequence: TGCGCCAGCAGCCAAGTTCCAGCGGGAGGGTACACCGGGGAGCTGTTTTTT. Encoded protein: CASSQVPAGGYTGELFF.

The chain has TRBV10-1 and TRBJ2-1; D might be TRBD1 (5 bases). V dropped 0 bases and J dropped 8 bases, with 11 bases sitting between them. The CDR3 sequence is 14 residues long. Germline values: CDR1 WNHNN, CDR2 SYGVQD (reference sequence). The CDR3 nucleotides read TGCGCCAGCAGTGAGTCGAGGACAAACGATGAGCAGTTCTTC. It yields the protein CASSESRTNDEQFF.

The rearrangement joins TRBV9 to TRBJ1-4; D may be TRBD1 (5 bases). This CDR3 comprises 14 residues. V dropped 4 bases and J dropped 7 bases, with 14 bases sitting between them. Germline V gene lookup returns CDR1 SGDLS and CDR2 YYNGEE. The CDR3 here is CASSTSQRGEKLFF. CDR3 bases: TGTGCCAGCAGCACCTCCCAAAGGGGTGAAAAACTGTTTTTT.

This clonotype was detected a few times. The chain has TRBV14 and TRBJ2-7; 8 positions match TRBD2. Germline values: CDR1 SGHDN, CDR2 FVKESK. The V and J ends lost 3 bases and 3 bases, in that order; junction bases with no gene match: 4. There are 14 residues in the CDR3. The CDR3, as DNA: TGTGCCAGCAGCCACCGGGGGGGCCGCTACGAGCAGTACTTC. Amino acids: CASSHRGGRYEQYF.

There are a few counts of this clonotype. The rearrangement joins TRBV12-3 or TRBV12-4 to TRBJ2-5; D gene ambiguous. The CDR3 contains 14 residues. The V gene lost 3 bases and the J gene lost 1 base, with 9 bases spanning the gap. The CDR3 bases are TGTGCCAGCAGTTTTTTGCGGCCCCAAGAGACCCAGTACTTC. This gives the protein CASSFLRPQETQYF.

The chain couples TRBV12-5 to TRBJ2-7; D is perhaps TRBD1 (5 bases). The germline gives CDR1 LGHNT, CDR2 FRNRAP. The CDR3 totals 15 residues. V was pared by 0 bases and J by 3 bases, with 12 bases between. The CDR3 DNA reads as TGTGCTAGTGGTTTGGTATTGGGGCAGGGCTACGAGCAGTACTTC. Its protein is CASGLVLGQGYEQYF.

This clonotype was seen ten or more times. The V call is TRBV30, the J call TRBJ2-7; either TRBD1 or TRBD2 may fit D (5 bases each). This CDR3 is 13 amino acids long. Germline assignment: CDR1 GTSNPN and CDR2 SVGIG (reference sequence). V lost 0 bases to trimming and J lost 7 bases, with 13 bases between them. The CDR3 DNA reads TGTGCCTGGAGTGTCACGGGGACGGGGGAGCAGTACTTC. Amino acids: CAWSVTGTGEQYF.

There are many counts of this clonotype. V gene TRBV12-3 or TRBV12-4 combines with J gene TRBJ2-7; D is perhaps TRBD2 (5 bases). The CDR3 has 13 residues. Trimming stripped 2 bases from V and 3 bases from J, with 8 bases between. CDR3 protein: CASSLRRFYEQYF. The CDR3 region has the DNA TGTGCCAGCAGTTTACGGAGGTTCTACGAGCAGTACTTC.

This clonotype was seen at least ten times. The rearrangement uses TRBV2 and TRBJ2-2; no clear D. Trimming took off 0 bases at V and 7 bases at J, with 9 bases between the two ends. CDR3 length: 14 amino acids. The germline V gene encodes CDR1 SNHLY and CDR2 FYNNEI. The CDR3 loop reads CASSEAQQLGELFF. The CDR3 DNA reads as TGTGCCAGCAGTGAAGCGCAACAGCTCGGGGAGCTGTTTTTT.

This clonotype appeared a few times. CDR3 bases: TGTGCCAGCACCAGGACTAGCGGGAACGCAGATACGCAGTATTTT. Protein product: CASTRTSGNADTQYF. V and J are TRBV7-9 and TRBJ2-3; 12 nucleotides align to TRBD2. V lost 7 bases, J lost 4 bases, and 6 bases stayed unmatched. Per germline, CDR1 SEHNR and CDR2 FQNEAQ (reference sequence). CDR3 length: 15 amino acids. Complete variable domain (other parts from reference TRBV7-9 and TRBJ2-3): DTGVSQNPRHKITKRGQNVTFRCDPISEHNRLYWYRQTLGQGPEFLTYFQNEAQLEKSRLLSDRFSAERPKGSFSTLEIQRTEQGDSAMYLCASTRTSGNADTQYFGPGTRLTVL.

The sample holds many counts of this clonotype. The chain recombines TRBV5-5 with TRBJ1-2; the D gene is possibly TRBD1 (6 bases). With 6 bases removed from V and 4 bases from J, the gap between germline ends came to 19 bases. Per germline, CDR1 SGHKS and CDR2 YYEKEE (reference sequence). The CDR3 has 15 amino acids. The CDR3, as DNA: TGTGCCAGCACCGCGCTCCCGGGGGCTGGCTATGGCTACACCTTC. This codes for CASTALPGAGYGYTF.

The J gene is TRBJ2-3, the V gene TRBV6-1; 8 nucleotides match TRBD2. The CDR3 contains 16 residues. Germline lookup yields CDR1 MNHNS and CDR2 SASEGT. The ends lost 1 base at V and 4 bases at J; junction bases unmatched: 7. In DNA, the CDR3 is TGTGCCAGCAGTGAAGGGTCGGGGGGGTGGCCAGATACGCAGTATTTT. Translation gives CASSEGSGGWPDTQYF.

The chain joins TRBV6-1 to TRBJ2-7; D remains unclear. The CDR3 runs to 14 residues. V was pared by 3 bases and J by 3 bases, with 12 bases between. Germline V gene sequence: CDR1 MNHNS, CDR2 SASEGT. The CDR3 here is CASSDFQQNYEQYF. CDR3 sequence (DNA): TGTGCCAGCAGTGATTTTCAGCAAAACTACGAGCAGTACTTC.

A few counts support this clonotype. The genes are TRBV4-1 and TRBJ2-1; D gene uncertain. V gave up 0 bases and J gave up 3 bases, with 12 bases separating them. The CDR3 consists of 16 residues. Per germline, CDR1 MGHRA and CDR2 YSYEKL. CDR3 sequence reads: CASSQEVSAYYNEQFF. The CDR3 nucleotides are TGCGCCAGCAGCCAAGAGGTCAGTGCATACTACAATGAGCAGTTCTTC.

This clonotype has a handful of counts. This rearrangement joins TRBV2 to TRBJ1-1; D ambiguous. The CDR3 contains 11 residues. Germline CDR1 SNHLY, CDR2 FYNNEI. Trimming left V 6 bases short and J 4 bases short, with 6 bases between. The CDR3: CASRVSTEAFF. The CDR3 DNA reads as TGTGCCAGCAGGGTGAGCACTGAAGCTTTCTTT.

This clonotype was observed many times. This chain uses TRBV19 with TRBJ2-1; the D is unclear. CDR3 size: 12 residues. The germline gives CDR1 LNHDA, CDR2 SQIVND (reference sequence). V was cut by 2 bases and J by 5 bases, with 4 bases left in between. As DNA, the CDR3 is TGTGCCAGTAGTATAACGAACAATGAGCAGTTCTTC. As protein: CASSITNNEQFF.

This clonotype was counted ten times or more. V gene TRBV5-6 combines with J gene TRBJ2-1, with D hard to call. Trimming took off 4 bases at V and 8 bases at J, with 13 bases between the two ends. CDR1 is SGHDT and CDR2 is YYEEEE in the germline V gene. The CDR3 has 13 amino acids. CDR3 nucleotides: TGTGCCAGCAGCCTCCTCCTCGGATATGAGCAGTTCTTC. It is translated as CASSLLLGYEQFF.

In this sample, this clonotype turned up a few times. V gene TRBV7-9 combines with J gene TRBJ2-1, with D tentatively TRBD1 (5 bases). The germline V and J ends were trimmed by 3 bases and 2 bases, with 11 bases remaining between them. Germline lookup yields CDR1 SEHNR and CDR2 FQNEAQ (reference sequence). This CDR3 contains 15 residues. CDR3: CASSLLRVPYNEQFF. The CDR3 coding sequence is TGTGCCAGCAGCTTGCTCAGGGTCCCCTACAATGAGCAGTTCTTC.

This clonotype appeared a few times. The chain links TRBV4-1 to TRBJ1-5; no firm D call. V lost 1 base to trimming and J lost 10 bases, with 14 bases between them. The CDR3 consists of 14 residues. CDR1 and CDR2 from the germline V gene are MGHRA and YSYEKL. DNA for the CDR3: TGCGCCAGCAGCCAAGGGGAGGGATCCTCTCCCCAGCATTTT. Protein: CASSQGEGSSPQHF.

The table lists this clonotype with a few counts. The J gene is TRBJ2-5, the V gene TRBV5-1, with 9 bases fitting TRBD1. The CDR3 consists of 15 residues. Germline CDR1 is SGHRS and CDR2 is YFSETQ. J gave up 3 bases and V 4 bases, and 7 bases lay outside the gene matches. CDR3 sequence reads: CASSPTGTGKETQYF. As DNA, the CDR3 is TGCGCCAGCAGCCCGACGGGGACAGGGAAAGAGACCCAGTACTTC. Variable domain in full (rest from reference TRBV5-1 and TRBJ2-5): KAGVTQTPRYLIKTRGQQVTLSCSPISGHRSVSWYQQTPGQGLQFLFEYFSETQRNKGNFPGRFSGRQFSNSRSEMNVSTLELGDSALYLCASSPTGTGKETQYFGPGTRLLVL.

The rearrangement links TRBV11-2 to TRBJ1-3; D uncertain. The germline V gene encodes CDR1 SGHAT and CDR2 FQNNGV. Trimming left V 5 bases short and J 0 bases short, with 11 bases between. CDR3 size: 15 residues. The DNA for the CDR3 is TGTGCCAGCAGCACACATTCCTACTCTGGAAACACCATATATTTT. Amino acids: CASSTHSYSGNTIYF. The full variable domain, in which reference TRBV11-2 and TRBJ1-3 provide the parts outside the CDR3, is EAGVAQSPRYKIIEKRQSVAFWCNPISGHATLYWYQQILGQGPKLLIQFQNNGVVDDSQLPKDRFSAERLKGVDSTLKIQPAKLEDSAVYLCASSTHSYSGNTIYFGEGSWLTVV.

J is TRBJ2-1 and V is TRBV2, with 10 bases lining up with TRBD2. V shed 3 bases and J 8 bases; nucleotides not matched to a gene: 10. The CDR3 consists of 16 residues. Germline values: CDR1 SNHLY, CDR2 FYNNEI. The CDR3 coding sequence is TGTGCCAGCAGTGAGTTCATCAGCGGGAGGGTCCATGAGCAGTTCTTC. Translated: CASSEFISGRVHEQFF.

The V and J genes are TRBV7-9 and TRBJ2-7; 8 nucleotides match TRBD2. CDR1 and CDR2 from the germline V gene are SEHNR and FQNEAQ (reference sequence). The CDR3 has 13 amino acids. Trimming cost V 5 bases and J 3 bases; bases outside gene matches: 3. CDR3 in amino acids: CASSQGLVYEQYF. CDR3 sequence (DNA): TGTGCCAGCAGCCAGGGACTAGTCTACGAGCAGTACTTC.

This clonotype was picked up a small number of times. V and J are TRBV11-2 and TRBJ2-5, with D possibly called TRBD1 or TRBD2 (6 bases each). CDR1 SGHAT and CDR2 FQNNGV come from the germline V gene. V was clipped by 1 base and J by 4 bases, with 22 bases between them. The CDR3 is 18 residues long. The CDR3, as DNA: TGTGCCAGCAGCTTAGGAGATATTAGCGGAGGGGGTAGAGAGACCCAGTACTTC. Protein sequence: CASSLGDISGGGRETQYF.

The chain is built from TRBV2 and TRBJ2-2, with D possibly TRBD1 on 5 matching bases. Germline V gives CDR1 SNHLY, CDR2 FYNNEI. The CDR3 has 13 amino acids. Trimming shortened V by 8 bases and J by 7 bases, and 14 bases separated the two germline ends. The CDR3 reads CASQQATVGELFF. DNA of the CDR3: TGTGCCAGCCAACAGGCCACCGTCGGGGAGCTGTTTTTT.